A single sample is the source of the 24 T cell receptor beta chains below, sequenced in a study of T-cell memory formation after mild COVID-19 listed by TCRdb under 2021. Receptor libraries were prepared by 5' RACE. The reads were generated on an Illumina NovaSeq 6000. TCRdb reprocessing: public reads trimmed at Q25 with fastp, clones called with MiXCR, in-frame beta chains kept. Each record represents a unique CDR3 protein, reported with the most common genes and DNA among its rows. This sample lists over 500,000 distinct CDR3 sequences; approximately 15% were detected once. Of the sample, roughly 8.2% falls within the top ten clones. The sequenced sample consisted of PBMCs or a T cell subset sorted from them (not recorded which). Every receptor here comes from an adult woman who had mild COVID-19 (a few samples of this study predate the infection). The sample titles of this study are shuffled in the database, so cell type and time point are left out; the donor was told from shared clones.

This clonotype was detected once. This chain uses TRBV6-5 with TRBJ2-1, with TRBD2 matching over 9 bases. The CDR3 has 17 residues. The ends lost 0 bases at V and 4 bases at J; junction bases unmatched: 7. From germline, CDR1 is MNHEY and CDR2 SVGAGI. The CDR3 reads CASSYSVAGVHYNEQFF. The CDR3 coding sequence is TGTGCCAGCAGTTACTCGGTAGCGGGGGTTCATTACAATGAGCAGTTCTTC.

The chain uses TRBV7-8 and TRBJ2-1; TRBD2 matches 11 bases. CDR3 length: 17 residues. V shed 1 base and J 7 bases; nucleotides not matched to a gene: 9. Looked up from germline, CDR1 is SGHVS and CDR2 is FQNEAQ. DNA for the CDR3: TGTGCCAGCAGCTTAGAGGTAGCGGGAGGGCTCGGGAATGAGCAGTTCTTC. Its translation: CASSLEVAGGLGNEQFF.

This clonotype was counted a few times. This chain uses TRBV29-1 with TRBJ1-1; D ambiguous. The CDR3 has 13 amino acids. V dropped 1 base and J dropped 3 bases, with 9 bases sitting between them. Germline V CDR1 and CDR2: SQVTM, ANQGSEA. CDR3 bases: TGCAGCGTTGAAGGCAGTAGATACACTGAAGCTTTCTTT. It yields the protein CSVEGSRYTEAFF.

This clonotype was observed many times. V and J are TRBV4-2 and TRBJ2-2; no definite D call. This CDR3 contains 15 residues. Germline V gene data show CDR1 as LGHNA and CDR2 as YNFKEQ. V lost 1 base, J lost 0 bases, and 6 bases lay in between. CDR3 nucleotide sequence: TGTGCCAGCAGCCAAGTTTACGCGAACACCGGGGAGCTGTTTTTT. Its translation is CASSQVYANTGELFF.

This clonotype was observed at least ten times. The gene calls are TRBV5-5 and TRBJ2-3; D remains unclear. The CDR3 has 13 amino acids. Germline-derived CDR1 and CDR2 are SGHKS and YYEKEE (reference sequence). Trimming stripped 0 bases from V and 2 bases from J, with 4 bases between. Here the CDR3 reads CASSLATTDTQYF. The CDR3 nucleotides are TGTGCCAGCAGCTTGGCCACCACAGATACGCAGTATTTT.

This clonotype was observed a handful of times. The rearrangement joins TRBV7-6 to TRBJ2-5; TRBD2 agrees at 11 bases. Per germline, CDR1 SGHVS and CDR2 FNYEAQ. Unmatched junction bases numbered 11, after V lost 0 bases and J lost 2 bases. The CDR3 covers 19 residues. For the CDR3, the DNA is TGTGCCAGCAGCTTAGCAGTTGGGGGACTAGCGGCCTTACAAGAGACCCAGTACTTC. This translates into CASSLAVGGLAALQETQYF.

V gene TRBV5-1 combines with J gene TRBJ2-3; 11 bases match TRBD2. V lost 4 bases and J lost 3; bases outside the gene matches: 4. Germline CDR1 and CDR2: SGHRS and YFSETQ. The CDR3 is made up of 15 amino acids. The DNA for the CDR3 is TGCGCCAGCAGCGTAGCGGGAGGGCCGACAGATACGCAGTATTTT. It codes for CASSVAGGPTDTQYF.

Only a few counts were recorded for this clonotype. The chain links TRBV7-6 to TRBJ2-5, with TRBD1 matching 7 bases. Per germline, CDR1 SGHVS and CDR2 FNYEAQ. The CDR3 has 15 residues. Losses at the gene ends were 5 bases for V and 4 bases for J; bases not matched to a gene: 10. CDR3 sequence (DNA): TGTGCCAGCAGCATCCAGACAGGGTGGGGAGAGACCCAGTACTTC. It translates to CASSIQTGWGETQYF.

The gene calls are TRBV7-9 and TRBJ1-4, with D hard to call. The germline CDR1 and CDR2 sequences are SEHNR and FQNEAQ (reference sequence). This CDR3 has 18 residues. V was shortened by 1 base and J by 2 bases, with 17 bases between the two germline ends. CDR3 loop: CASSLGAYRGPTNEKLFF. CDR3 coding DNA: TGTGCCAGCAGCTTAGGGGCTTACCGCGGGCCCACTAATGAAAAACTGTTTTTT.

This clonotype was found a few times. The genes are TRBV7-9 and TRBJ2-4, with D possibly being TRBD2 (5 bases). V was pared by 4 bases and J by 3 bases, with 7 bases between. The CDR3 runs 13 residues. Germline V gene sequence: CDR1 SEHNR, CDR2 FQNEAQ (reference sequence). The CDR3 bases are TGTGCCAGCAGCTCTCGGGACAAAAACATTCAGTACTTC. Its protein product is CASSSRDKNIQYF.

This clonotype was seen ten or more times. This chain uses TRBV7-2 with TRBJ2-7; TRBD1 is a possible D gene (5 bases). The germline V gene encodes CDR1 SGHTA and CDR2 FQGNSA. The CDR3 consists of 16 residues. Trimming pared 0 bases from V and 0 bases from J, leaving 12 bases between. CDR3 nucleotides: TGTGCCAGCAGCTTAGCGCAGACAGCGACCTCCTACGAGCAGTACTTC. Protein product: CASSLAQTATSYEQYF.

This clonotype was seen a few times. This sequence joins TRBV7-3 and TRBJ2-3, with D perhaps matching TRBD1 or TRBD2 (6 bases each). V was shortened by 2 bases and J by 0 bases, with 15 bases between the two germline ends. In germline, CDR1 is SGHTA, CDR2 FQGTGA. The CDR3 contains 17 residues. CDR3 protein: CASSLSVGGLSTDTQYF. The CDR3 DNA is TGTGCCAGCAGCTTATCGGTTGGGGGGCTTAGCACAGATACGCAGTATTTT.

The V call is TRBV12-3 or TRBV12-4, the J call TRBJ2-4, with 10 bases identical to TRBD2. V was clipped by 6 bases and J by 1 base; unmatched bases: 6. This CDR3 comprises 16 residues. As DNA, the CDR3 is TGTGCCAGCAGGTCCGGGACTAGCGCGGCCAAAAACATTCAGTACTTC. Encoded protein: CASRSGTSAAKNIQYF.

This clonotype was observed a few times. V usage is TRBV7-9 and J usage is TRBJ1-1; 10 bases line up with TRBD1. V shed 5 bases, J shed 1 base, and the junction held 16 bases outside the gene matches. Germline V gene lookup returns CDR1 SEHNR and CDR2 FQNEAQ (reference sequence). The length of the CDR3 is 19 residues. The CDR3, as DNA: TGTGCCAGCAGCCCGCGAGACCCCCGGGACAGGGGCGCGAACACTGAAGCTTTCTTT. The encoded protein is CASSPRDPRDRGANTEAFF.

The chain carries TRBV30 and TRBJ2-1, with a weak D call TRBD2 (6 bases). This CDR3 is built from 13 residues. Trimming shortened V by 0 bases and J by 8 bases, and 11 bases separated the two germline ends. CDR1 and CDR2 from the germline V gene are GTSNPN and SVGIG (reference sequence). In DNA form, the CDR3 reads TGTGCCTGGAGTGTACTGTCGGGAGATGAGCAGTTCTTC. As protein: CAWSVLSGDEQFF.

This clonotype was detected a few times. The chain employs TRBV20-1 and TRBJ2-7; TRBD2 agrees at 9 bases. The length of the CDR3 is 14 residues. CDR1 and CDR2 from the germline V gene are DFQATT and SNEGSKA (reference sequence). After removal of 6 bases from V and 0 bases from J, the junction contained 6 bases not matched to a gene. Here the CDR3 DNA reads TGCAGTGCCGGAAGGACTAGCGCCTCCTACGAGCAGTACTTC. Its translation: CSAGRTSASYEQYF.

The chain joins TRBV24-1 to TRBJ1-1; no reliable D call. The CDR3 totals 13 residues. V dropped 4 bases and J dropped 1 base, with 6 bases sitting between them. The V gene's germline CDR1 is KGHDR and CDR2 SFDVKD. CDR3 region: CATSDNRNTEAFF. The CDR3 DNA reads as TGTGCCACCAGTGACAACAGGAACACTGAAGCTTTCTTT.

This clonotype was seen a handful of times. The chain links TRBV15 to TRBJ2-5, with D maybe TRBD1 (5 bases). Germline V CDR1 and CDR2: LNHNV, YYDKDF (reference sequence). Trimming cost V 4 bases and J 4 bases, with 13 bases left between them. The CDR3 has 14 amino acids. The CDR3 nucleotides are TGTGCCACCAGCACAGGGAAAGAGGTAGAGACCCAGTACTTC. Translating gives CATSTGKEVETQYF.

This clonotype was observed a few times. DNA for the CDR3: TGTGCCAGCAGCTTTAACACAGGACAGTATGAAGCTTTCTTT. Translating gives CASSFNTGQYEAFF. The chain recombines TRBV7-9 with TRBJ1-1; D may be TRBD1 (6 bases). Germline V lookup: CDR1 SEHNR, CDR2 FQNEAQ (reference sequence). CDR3 size: 14 residues. Trimming left V 3 bases short and J 7 bases short, with 15 bases between.

The chain combines TRBV29-1 with TRBJ2-4; D gene uncertain. CDR3 length equals 12 residues. Germline assignment: CDR1 SQVTM and CDR2 ANQGSEA. With 2 bases removed from V and 5 bases from J, the gap between germline ends came to 7 bases. In DNA, the CDR3 is TGCAGCGTTGAAAACACTCAAAACATTCAGTACTTC. Translated: CSVENTQNIQYF.

This clonotype was seen ten or more times. The V call is TRBV6-2 or TRBV6-3, the J call TRBJ2-2; TRBD2 aligns across 10 bases. Looked up from germline, CDR1 is MNHEY and CDR2 is SVGEGT. The CDR3 loop spans 14 amino acids. V gave up 2 bases and J gave up 6 bases; unmatched junction bases: 0. Here the CDR3 reads CASSYSGGAGELFF. For the CDR3, the DNA is TGTGCCAGCAGTTACAGCGGGGGGGCCGGGGAGCTGTTTTTT.

The chain employs TRBV27 and TRBJ2-7; 7 nucleotides agree with TRBD2. Germline lookup yields CDR1 MNHEY and CDR2 SMNVEV (reference sequence). V lost 4 bases and J lost 2; bases outside the gene matches: 5. This CDR3 region has 14 residues. Written as DNA, the CDR3 is TGTGCCAGCAGTTATTGGGAGGGCGCCTACGAGCAGTACTTC. Translation: CASSYWEGAYEQYF.

V usage is TRBV2 and J usage is TRBJ2-3; TRBD2 matches at 10 bases. CDR3 size: 18 residues. After removal of 6 bases from V and 0 bases from J, the junction contained 12 bases not matched to a gene. Germline V gene sequence: CDR1 SNHLY, CDR2 FYNNEI. CDR3 nucleotide sequence: TGTGCCAGCAGGATAGGGCTCGTAGCGGGAGGTAGCACAGATACGCAGTATTTT. Amino acids: CASRIGLVAGGSTDTQYF.

This clonotype was observed a handful of times. The chain combines TRBV3-1 with TRBJ2-1, with TRBD2 identical over 15 bases. The length of the CDR3 is 13 residues. The V gene's germline CDR1 is LGHDT and CDR2 YNNKEL (reference sequence). V lost 4 bases to trimming and J lost 15 bases; unmatched junction nucleotides: 4. The CDR3 sequence is CASSLGLAGGLFF. The CDR3 region has the DNA TGTGCCAGCAGCCTGGGACTAGCGGGAGGTCTGTTCTTC.